This is a list of T cell receptor beta chains from one sample in a study of cytomegalovirus exposure and HLA in healthy donors. Sequenced by immunoSEQ multiplex PCR; TCRdb stores in-frame clones only, minus some. The table for this sample gives 85,000 or so clones. Sequences were obtained from PBMCs. The receptors here all came from a woman aged 30 to 39 in good health and CMV-seronegative. Each CDR3 is given with its conserved first and last residue. D genes are given only for firm matches.

d_gene,v_gene,j_gene,CDR3aa,CDR3nt
NA,TRBV15,TRBJ1-5,CATSSRGQTRQPQHF,TGTGCCACCAGCTCCCGCGGACAGACGAGGCAGCCCCAGCATTTT
NA,TRBV30,TRBJ1-2,CAIGGGYTF,TGTGCAATCGGTGGTGGCTACACCTTC
TRBD1,TRBV30,TRBJ2-2,CAGFQGASLAGELFF,TGTGCCGGGTTTCAGGGGGCGAGTTTGGCCGGGGAGCTGTTTTTT
TRBD2,TRBV5-6,TRBJ2-3,CASSLRLAGVDTQYF,TGTGCCAGCAGCTTGAGACTAGCGGGGGTAGATACGCAGTATTTT
TRBD1,TRBV15,TRBJ1-2,CATSRELTGVSGYTF,TGTGCCACCAGCAGAGAATTGACAGGGGTTAGTGGCTACACCTTC
NA,TRBV2,TRBJ2-2,CASSEALGSTGELFF,TGTGCCAGCAGTGAAGCCCTTGGTAGCACCGGGGAGCTGTTTTTT
TRBD2,TRBV29-1,TRBJ2-2,CSRTGTSGRGGNTGELFF,TGCAGCCGAACCGGGACTAGCGGGAGAGGAGGGAACACCGGGGAGCTGTTTTTT
NA,TRBV19,TRBJ1-1,CASSRQKNTEAFF,TGTGCCAGTTCCCGACAGAAGAACACTGAAGCTTTCTTT
NA,TRBV2,TRBJ1-5,CASSEARQPQHF,TGTGCCAGCAGTGAAGCGAGGCAGCCCCAGCATTTT
TRBD2,TRBV19,TRBJ2-1,CASKLGGSGRGEDNEQFF,TGTGCCAGTAAACTGGGCGGTAGCGGGAGGGGGGAGGACAATGAGCAGTTCTTC
TRBD1,TRBV11-2,TRBJ2-1,CASSPRQGTNEQFF,TGTGCCAGCAGCCCAAGACAGGGAACGAATGAGCAGTTCTTC
TRBD1,TRBV19,TRBJ1-1,CASTPTGVNTEAFF,TGTGCCAGTACCCCGACAGGGGTGAACACTGAAGCTTTCTTT
TRBD2,TRBV6-1,TRBJ2-1,CASRLAGGPVNEQFF,TGTGCCAGCAGGCTAGCGGGAGGGCCCGTCAATGAGCAGTTCTTC
NA,TRBV7-9,TRBJ1-4,CASSSGGTNEKLFF,TGTGCCAGCAGCTCGGGAGGAACTAATGAAAAACTGTTTTTT
TRBD2,TRBV15,TRBJ2-3,CATRRTSGTTDTQYF,TGTGCCACCAGAAGGACTAGCGGGACCACAGATACGCAGTATTTT
NA,TRBV30,TRBJ2-1,CAWSTLGRGNEQFF,TGTGCCTGGAGTACGCTGGGCAGGGGCAATGAGCAGTTCTTC
NA,TRBV7-9,TRBJ1-2,CASSQGQNYGYTF,TGTGCCAGCAGCCAAGGACAGAATTATGGCTACACCTTC
TRBD2,TRBV30,TRBJ2-7,CAWSVPGRGVYEQYF,TGTGCCTGGAGTGTCCCGGGACGGGGGGTCTACGAGCAGTACTTC
NA,TRBV2,TRBJ2-2,CASTVFTGELFF,TGTGCCAGCACAGTATTCACCGGGGAGCTGTTTTTT
TRBD1,TRBV18,TRBJ2-1,CASSPRDSMGINEQFF,TGTGCCAGCTCACCGAGGGACAGTATGGGAATCAATGAGCAGTTCTTC
NA,TRBV2,TRBJ1-2,CASLAVTVRDGYTF,TGTGCCAGCTTGGCGGTGACAGTTAGGGATGGCTACACCTTC
TRBD1,TRBV5-5,TRBJ1-4,CASRPDPGTANEKLFF,TGTGCCAGCAGACCCGACCCCGGGACAGCTAATGAAAAACTGTTTTTT
TRBD1,TRBV19,TRBJ1-1,CASRTGGLNTEAFF,TGTGCCAGTAGGACAGGGGGATTGAACACTGAAGCTTTCTTT
TRBD2,TRBV9,TRBJ2-1,CASSVAGLAGERFF,TGTGCCAGCAGCGTAGCGGGGCTAGCGGGGGAGCGGTTCTTC
NA,TRBV2,TRBJ1-1,CASSDRRGNTEAFF,TGTGCCAGCAGTGATAGGAGGGGGAACACTGAAGCTTTCTTT
TRBD2,TRBV29-1,TRBJ2-5,CSVTGGGETQYF,TGCAGCGTAACGGGAGGCGGAGAGACCCAGTACTTC
NA,TRBV29-1,TRBJ1-1,CSVDSGRAFF,TGCAGCGTTGATTCTGGGAGAGCTTTCTTT
TRBD1,TRBV5-4,TRBJ1-3,CASSRTGSGNTIYF,TGTGCCAGCAGTCGGACAGGCTCTGGAAACACCATATATTTT
TRBD1,TRBV30,TRBJ1-5,CAWSGRGPNQPQHF,TGTGCCTGGAGTGGAAGGGGGCCTAATCAGCCCCAGCATTTT
TRBD2,TRBV7-2,TRBJ2-1,CASSSMGRGSLYNEQFF,TGTGCCAGCAGCTCAATGGGGCGGGGGTCACTCTACAATGAGCAGTTCTTC
NA,TRBV5-1,TRBJ1-1,CASSLGPGTNTEAFF,TGCGCCAGCAGCTTGGGCCCAGGCACGAACACTGAAGCTTTCTTT
TRBD2,TRBV6-5,TRBJ2-1,CASSISGNSYNEQFF,TGTGCCAGCAGCATTAGCGGGAACTCCTACAATGAGCAGTTCTTC
TRBD2,TRBV6-1,TRBJ2-7,CASSHGRGGQSEQYF,TGTGCCAGCAGTCACGGGAGGGGCGGACAGAGCGAGCAGTACTTC
TRBD1,TRBV11-1,TRBJ1-1,CASRAEGGEGTEAFF,TGTGCCAGCAGAGCCGAAGGGGGCGAAGGAACTGAAGCTTTCTTT
NA,TRBV19,TRBJ2-3,CASSMNGGADTQYF,TGTGCCAGTAGTATGAACGGAGGGGCAGATACGCAGTATTTT
NA,TRBV27,TRBJ1-4,CASSNSRGAAGEKLFF,TGTGCCAGCAGTAACTCCCGGGGAGCCGCGGGGGAAAAACTGTTTTTT
TRBD1,TRBV18,TRBJ1-2,CASSPPGQGSLDGYTF,TGTGCCAGCTCACCCCCCGGACAGGGGTCTTTAGATGGCTACACCTTC
NA,TRBV4-1,TRBJ2-1,CASSQEAGRNNEQFF,TGCGCCAGCAGCCAAGAGGCAGGGAGGAACAATGAGCAGTTCTTC
NA,TRBV19,TRBJ2-2,CASSMQGAGELFF,TGTGCCAGTAGTATGCAGGGCGCCGGGGAGCTGTTTTTT
NA,TRBV7-9,TRBJ2-1,CASGDRLYNEQFF,TGTGCCAGCGGAGACAGATTGTACAATGAGCAGTTCTTC
TRBD2,TRBV5-1,TRBJ2-1,CASSPGLAGGDEQFF,TGCGCCAGCAGCCCGGGACTAGCGGGGGGAGATGAGCAGTTCTTC
NA,TRBV5-1,TRBJ2-7,CASSLVAGSYEQYF,TGCGCCAGCAGCTTGGTCGCCGGGAGCTACGAGCAGTACTTC
NA,TRBV12-1,TRBJ2-1,CASSFKLAGGFNEQFF,TGTGCCAGCAGCTTTAAATTAGCGGGGGGGTTCAATGAGCAGTTCTTC
NA,TRBV5-1,TRBJ1-2,CASSLNPSGGGYTF,TGCGCCAGCAGCTTGAACCCGAGCGGAGGTGGCTACACCTTC
TRBD1,TRBV7-6,TRBJ2-7,CASSLRTGGAYEQYF,TGTGCCAGCAGCTTACGGACAGGAGGTGCCTACGAGCAGTACTTC
NA,TRBV5-6,TRBJ1-5,CASSSLNQPQHF,TGTGCCAGCAGCTCCCTTAATCAGCCCCAGCATTTT
TRBD1,TRBV2,TRBJ2-3,CASSRQGAADTQYF,TGTGCCAGCAGTCGACAGGGGGCTGCAGATACGCAGTATTTT
NA,TRBV27,TRBJ2-3,CASRGDTDTQYF,TGTGCCAGCAGAGGGGACACAGATACGCAGTATTTT
TRBD2,TRBV30,TRBJ2-1,CAWSRGLAEFYNEQFF,TGTGCCTGGAGTCGCGGGCTAGCGGAATTTTACAATGAGCAGTTCTTC
NA,TRBV19,TRBJ2-5,CASSYQETQYF,TGTGCCAGTAGTTATCAGGAGACCCAGTACTTC
TRBD2,TRBV5-1,TRBJ2-1,CASSLAGGRALFNEQFF,TGCGCCAGCAGCTTGGCAGGCGGGAGGGCCCTTTTCAATGAGCAGTTCTTC
TRBD1,TRBV7-2,TRBJ1-1,CASSLERDREAFF,TGTGCCAGCAGCTTAGAAAGGGACAGGGAAGCTTTCTTT
TRBD2,TRBV7-6,TRBJ2-5,CASSGVLAAQGLETQYF,TGTGCCAGCAGCGGAGTACTAGCGGCCCAGGGATTAGAGACCCAGTACTTC
NA,TRBV7-9,TRBJ2-1,CASSSRGANEQFF,TGTGCCAGCAGCTCCCGGGGGGCCAATGAGCAGTTCTTC